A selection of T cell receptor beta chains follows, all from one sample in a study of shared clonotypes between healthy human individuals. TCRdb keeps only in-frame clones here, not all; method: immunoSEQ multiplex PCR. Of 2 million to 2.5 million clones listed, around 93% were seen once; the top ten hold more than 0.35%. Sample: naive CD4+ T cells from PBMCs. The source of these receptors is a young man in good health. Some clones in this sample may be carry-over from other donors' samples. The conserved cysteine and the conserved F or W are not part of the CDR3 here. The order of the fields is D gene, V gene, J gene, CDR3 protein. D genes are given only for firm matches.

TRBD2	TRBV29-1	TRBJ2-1	SIGTSGRVVEQF
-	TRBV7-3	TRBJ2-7	ASSLMGGLSYEQY
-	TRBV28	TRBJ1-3	ASRSGSKGNTIY
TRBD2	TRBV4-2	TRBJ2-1	ASSRDLGTSGRVRNEQF
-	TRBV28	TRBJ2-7	ASSLVEYEQY
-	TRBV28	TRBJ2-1	ASSPVGGKRDEQF
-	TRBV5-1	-	ASKALLAGSYEQY
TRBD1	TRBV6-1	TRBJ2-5	ASSPDRGETQY
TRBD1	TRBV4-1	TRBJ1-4	ASSGSGTATNEKLF
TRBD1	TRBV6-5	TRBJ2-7	ASSLRQGVNEQY
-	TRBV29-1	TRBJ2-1	SVQAVRYNEQF
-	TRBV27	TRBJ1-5	ASSPNRVRGDHQPQH
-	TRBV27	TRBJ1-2	ASSFGTSGYGYT
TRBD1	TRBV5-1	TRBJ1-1	ASRGNRGAALNTEAF
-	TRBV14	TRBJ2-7	ASSQVAAYEQY
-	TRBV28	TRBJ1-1	ASSLAGEGGDTEAF
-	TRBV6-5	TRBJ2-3	ASSYQSGSTDTQY
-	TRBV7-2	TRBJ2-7	ASSSDLLGYEQY
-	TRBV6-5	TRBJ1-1	ASSYSIRESEAF
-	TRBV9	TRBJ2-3	ASSVNLATDTQY
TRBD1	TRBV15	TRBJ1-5	ATSRIRGEGASNQPQH